Sequencing of this TCR beta chain was carried out in a study of CD8+ T cells in alopecia areata. Background on the study: The tofacitinib course ran for 6 to 18 months and was followed by 6 months off drug. General study results and limits: A large proportion of expanded lesional clones were detected persisting in scalp and blood during tofacitinib.

V was pared by 6 bases and J by 4 bases, with 18 bases between. CDR3 length equals 14 residues. The germline CDR1 and CDR2 sequences are SQVTM and ANQGSEA. Treatment defined: oral pan-JAK inhibitor, 5-10 mg twice daily. Following RNA extraction, reverse transcription yielded cDNA that acted as the sequencing template. The data were produced by immunoSEQ multiplex PCR, yet TCRdb's version contains in-frame clones alone and is incomplete. The data contain some 170,000 clones, about three fifths of them singletons. Comment on this clone: The antigen remains undetermined.

This specimen was CD4+ T cells sorted from blood, taken at roughly week 55, from a patient treated with tofacitinib. This sequence originates from a human donor with alopecia areata. V usage is TRBV29-1 and J usage is TRBJ1-2; maybe TRBD1 (5 bases). The CDR3 sequence is CSVVDGDGVYGYTF. In DNA, the CDR3 is TGCAGCGTCGTCGACGGGGACGGAGTCTATGGCTACACCTTC.